A selection of T cell receptor beta chains follows, all from one sample in a study of chronic HIV infection and antiretroviral therapy. TCRdb re-derived calls from the 5' RACE reads in MiXCR, one entry per CDR3 protein. Of some 38,000 distinct CDR3 sequences listed, roughly 7.6% were seen once; the top ten hold about 3%. Sequences were obtained from peripheral blood. The receptors here all came from an adult who had HIV and had not received antiretroviral therapy, or was an uninfected healthy control (not recorded which). The CDR3 runs from the conserved cysteine through the conserved F or W. The D gene is left open where the match is weak. A row's size may be missing; if present it is once, few, many or a size class.

j_call v_call d_call clone_size cdr3_aa cdr3_nt
TRBJ1-5 TRBV27 . few CASSRDLNQPQHF TGTGCCAGCAGTCGGGATTTAAATCAGCCCCAGCATTTT
TRBJ2-3 TRBV9 . many CASSSPMRDTQYF TGTGCCAGCAGCTCCCCTATGAGAGATACGCAGTATTTT
TRBJ2-7 TRBV28 TRBD1 few CASSLNRGLREQYF TGTGCCAGCAGTTTGAACAGGGGGCTGCGCGAGCAGTACTTC
TRBJ2-1 TRBV20-1 TRBD2 many CSARDHRARDYNFEQFF TGCAGTGCTAGAGATCACCGGGCGCGGGACTATAACTTTGAGCAGTTCTTC
TRBJ2-3 TRBV29-1 TRBD2 many CSVTSGSADTQYF TGCAGCGTGACTAGCGGGAGCGCAGATACGCAGTATTTT
TRBJ2-3 TRBV29-1 TRBD2 . CSVAGLAGVDATQYF TGCAGCGTTGCCGGGCTAGCGGGAGTCGATGCTACGCAGTATTTT
TRBJ2-3 TRBV4-2 . . CASSQETDTQYF TGTGCCAGCAGCCAAGAGACAGATACGCAGTATTTT
TRBJ2-3 TRBV20-1 . . CSARDLGRDGTDTQYF TGCAGTGCTAGAGATTTAGGACGGGATGGCACAGATACGCAGTATTTT
TRBJ1-4 TRBV11-2 TRBD1 few CASSLDRGLRKLFF TGTGCCAGCAGCTTGGACAGGGGTCTCCGAAAACTGTTTTTT
TRBJ2-7 TRBV28 TRBD2 . CASRPPGLAGTPYEQYF TGTGCCAGCAGACCCCCGGGACTAGCGGGGACCCCCTACGAGCAGTACTTC
TRBJ1-2 TRBV28 . many CASMRTRANYGYTF TGTGCCAGCATGAGGACACGTGCTAACTATGGCTACACCTTC
TRBJ2-6 TRBV4-2 TRBD1 . CASSQGDRAGANVLTF TGTGCCAGCAGCCAAGGGGACAGGGCCGGGGCCAACGTCCTGACTTTC
TRBJ2-7 TRBV20-1 . few CSARSGRTSDSYEQYF TGCAGTGCTAGATCAGGGCGGACGTCCGACTCCTACGAGCAGTACTTC
TRBJ2-3 TRBV20-1 TRBD2 many CSARGGLADTDTQYF TGCAGTGCTAGAGGTGGACTAGCAGATACAGATACGCAGTATTTT
TRBJ2-7 TRBV28 TRBD1 . CASRGQTSYEQYF TGTGCCAGCAGGGGACAGACCTCCTACGAGCAGTACTTC
TRBJ2-7 TRBV28 . many CASNGVRGYEQYF TGTGCCAGCAACGGGGTTCGCGGGTACGAGCAGTACTTC
TRBJ2-1 TRBV10-3 TRBD2 many CAISDPSGNYNEQFF TGTGCCATCAGTGATCCTAGCGGAAACTACAATGAGCAGTTCTTC
TRBJ2-3 TRBV28 . few CASRLPGLPTQYF TGTGCCAGCAGGCTACCGGGGCTACCAACGCAGTATTTT
TRBJ2-7 TRBV7-2 . many CASSLGPYRPSGEQYF TGTGCCAGCAGCTTGGGTCCCTACAGACCGTCGGGGGAGCAGTACTTC
TRBJ1-1 TRBV11-2 . few CASSLDTTKAFF TGTGCCAGCAGCTTAGATACGACAAAAGCTTTCTTT
TRBJ2-6 TRBV29-1 TRBD1 few CSVTGGSGANVLTF TGCAGCGTGACAGGGGGCTCTGGGGCCAACGTCCTGACTTTC
TRBJ2-5 TRBV11-2 . . CASSLEVSETQYF TGTGCCAGCAGCTTGGAAGTTTCGGAGACCCAGTACTTC
TRBJ2-1 TRBV28 TRBD2 many CASRQAASGRRNEQFF TGTGCCAGCAGACAAGCCGCTAGCGGGAGGAGGAATGAGCAGTTCTTC
TRBJ1-1 TRBV6-1 . few CASSEGENTEAFF TGTGCCAGCAGTGAGGGAGAGAACACTGAAGCTTTCTTT
TRBJ2-7 TRBV28 . . CASIRGNEQYF TGTGCCAGCATTCGGGGGAACGAGCAGTACTTC
TRBJ2-3 TRBV9 TRBD1 . CASSITTGITDTQYF TGTGCCAGCAGCATCACGACAGGGATTACGGATACGCAGTATTTT
TRBJ2-5 TRBV10-3 . few CAISESRGQETQYF TGTGCCATCAGTGAGTCGCGTGGGCAAGAGACCCAGTACTTC
TRBJ1-2 TRBV28 . few CASSFPFRDYGYTF TGTGCCAGCAGTTTCCCGTTTAGGGACTATGGCTACACCTTC
TRBJ2-1 TRBV28 . . CATQGGGGYYNEQFF TGTGCCACCCAGGGGGGCGGAGGATACTACAATGAGCAGTTCTTC
TRBJ2-1 TRBV28 . . CASLSATGLSYNEQFF TGTGCCAGCTTATCCGCGACGGGCCTTAGCTACAATGAGCAGTTCTTC
TRBJ1-1 TRBV3-1 . many CASSRGRSIGNTEAFF TGTGCCAGCAGCCGGGGTCGTAGTATAGGGAACACTGAAGCTTTCTTT
TRBJ1-4 TRBV5-1 . few CASSQQGLNEKLFF TGCGCCAGCAGCCAACAGGGCCTTAATGAAAAACTGTTTTTT
TRBJ1-1 TRBV6-6 . . CASSSSGINTEAFF TGTGCCAGCAGTTCTTCAGGGATTAACACTGAAGCTTTCTTT
TRBJ2-1 TRBV5-5 . many CASSSPGGGTTNNEQFF TGTGCCAGCAGCTCCCCAGGGGGAGGGACGACCAACAATGAGCAGTTCTTC
TRBJ1-6 TRBV4-3 TRBD1 . CASSPETGLSPLHF TGCGCCAGCAGCCCAGAGACAGGGCTTTCACCCCTCCACTTT
TRBJ2-3 TRBV2 TRBD2 many CASTLPKTSATIF TGTGCCAGCACCCTACCGAAGACTAGCGCCACTATTTTT
TRBJ1-6 TRBV7-9 TRBD1 . CASRIQGGEENSPLHF TGTGCCAGCAGAATACAGGGGGGAGAAGAAAATTCACCCCTCCACTTT